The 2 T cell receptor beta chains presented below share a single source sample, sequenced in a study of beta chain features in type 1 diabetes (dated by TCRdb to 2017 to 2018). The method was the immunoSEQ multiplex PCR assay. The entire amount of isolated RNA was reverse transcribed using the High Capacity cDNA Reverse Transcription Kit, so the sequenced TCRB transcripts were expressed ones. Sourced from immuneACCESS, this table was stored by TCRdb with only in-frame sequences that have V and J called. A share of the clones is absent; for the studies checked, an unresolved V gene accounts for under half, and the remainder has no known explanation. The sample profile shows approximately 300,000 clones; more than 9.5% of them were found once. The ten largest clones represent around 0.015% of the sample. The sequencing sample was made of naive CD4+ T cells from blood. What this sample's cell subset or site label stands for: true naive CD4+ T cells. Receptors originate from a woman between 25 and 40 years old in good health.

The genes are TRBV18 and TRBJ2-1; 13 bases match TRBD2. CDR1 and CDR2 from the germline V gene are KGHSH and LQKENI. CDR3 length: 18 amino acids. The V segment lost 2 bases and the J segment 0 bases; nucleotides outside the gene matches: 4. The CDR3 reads CASSPRTSGSSSYNEQFF. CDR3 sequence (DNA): TGTGCCAGCTCACCAAGGACTAGCGGGAGCAGCTCCTACAATGAGCAGTTCTTC.

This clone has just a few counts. CDR3 DNA sequence: TGTGCCTGGAGTAGGGGTAATCTAGGGGGGCCCCAGCATTTT. It yields the protein CAWSRGNLGGPQHF. The rearrangement links TRBV30 to TRBJ1-5, with D maybe TRBD1 (6 bases). Germline CDR1 reads GTSNPN; CDR2 reads SVGIG (reference sequence). The V and J ends lost 2 bases and 9 bases respectively, with 17 bases between them. The CDR3 totals 14 residues.